This record looks at one TCR beta chain sequence and its context. Its target is not known. The source of the sample is a study of CD8+CD57+ T cells in acquired aplastic anemia. Study overall: Healthy donors had, on average, approximately 9.9 million reads for their CD4+ cells. General observations from the study: Significant differences in CD8+ Simpson's diversity were not observed between patients and controls.

TCR beta VDJ combinations and CDR3 sequences were profiled from genomic DNA. From the reads, TCRdb called clonotypes with MiXCR, one entry per CDR3 protein. The sample includes under 200,000 distinct CDR3 sequences, 50% to 75% seen only once; the top ten take 35% to 50%. Germline V gene data show CDR1 as MGHDK and CDR2 as SYGVNS. J was trimmed by 8 bases and V by 8 bases; bases with no gene match: 9. The CDR3 consists of 14 residues. The chain is built from TRBV25-1 and TRBJ2-1; 10 bases line up with TRBD1. The origin of this receptor is a human donor in good health. The sample taken for sequencing was sorted CD4+, CD8+, or CD8+CD57+ T cells (not recorded which) from PBMCs. The CDR3 region is CASGGTGDVYEQFF. The CDR3 region has the DNA TGTGCCAGCGGGGGGACAGGGGATGTCTATGAGCAGTTCTTC.